A selection of T cell receptor beta chains follows, all from one sample in a study of Ad26.COV2.S vaccination and SARS-CoV-2 variants. Assay used: immunoSEQ multiplex PCR; TCRdb lists only in-frame clones, some missing. The sample includes about 680,000 clones, roughly 90% of them seen just once. This sample comprised peripheral blood, obtained in a trial of Ad26.COV2.S vaccine versus placebo. All receptors come from a person aged 18-65 years who received the Ad26.COV2.S COVID-19 vaccine or a placebo. Each CDR3 is given with its conserved first and last residue. The D gene is left open where the match is weak. Clone size is shown for a subset of rows, as once, few, many or a class of expanded clone.

.	TRBV7-2	.	TRBJ1-2	CASSLRVTVGYGYTF	TGTGCCAGCAGCTTAAGAGTCACAGTGGGTTATGGCTACACCTTC
.	TRBV5-8	.	TRBJ2-7	CASSFGQPSYEQYF	TGTGCCAGCAGCTTTGGACAACCATCCTACGAGCAGTACTTC
.	TRBV7-3	.	TRBJ2-1	CASSLDNYNEQFF	TGTGCCAGCAGCCTTGACAACTACAATGAGCAGTTCTTC
.	TRBV7-2	TRBD1	TRBJ2-7	CASSLGQGHEQYF	TGTGCCAGCAGCCTAGGACAGGGCCACGAGCAGTACTTC
.	TRBV4-1	.	TRBJ2-4	CASSSPGGELAKNIQYF	TGCGCCAGCAGCTCACCCGGGGGAGAACTAGCCAAAAACATTCAGTACTTC
.	TRBV19	.	TRBJ2-7	CASSINKGSYEQYF	TGTGCCAGTAGTATAAATAAGGGCTCCTACGAGCAGTACTTC
few	TRBV19	TRBD1	TRBJ2-7	CASRHTGAYEQYF	TGTGCCAGTAGACACACAGGGGCCTACGAGCAGTACTTC
once	TRBV7-2	TRBD1	TRBJ2-7	CASSSPGQVHEQYF	TGTGCCAGCAGCTCTCCGGGACAGGTACACGAGCAGTACTTC
.	TRBV5-1	.	TRBJ1-1	CASSLDAGSTEAFF	TGCGCCAGCAGCTTGGATGCGGGATCCACTGAAGCTTTCTTT
.	TRBV19	.	TRBJ2-1	CASSIRRDEQFF	TGTGCCAGTAGTATACGGAGGGATGAGCAGTTCTTC
.	TRBV4-1	.	TRBJ1-4	CASSQTATNEKLFF	TGCGCCAGCAGCCAGACAGCAACTAATGAAAAACTGTTTTTT
.	TRBV5-6	.	TRBJ1-5	CASSFLGRGQPQHF	TGTGCCAGCAGCTTTTTGGGTAGGGGTCAGCCCCAGCATTTT
.	TRBV11-3	.	TRBJ2-5	CASSLGADETQYF	TGTGCCAGCAGCTTAGGTGCGGACGAGACCCAGTACTTC
.	TRBV5-4	TRBD1	TRBJ2-7	CASSLGTGDDEQYF	TGTGCCAGCAGCTTGGGGACAGGGGACGACGAGCAGTACTTC
.	TRBV30	.	TRBJ1-2	CAWSGSPRGFGYTF	TGTGCCTGGAGTGGATCGCCACGGGGGTTTGGCTACACCTTC
.	TRBV5-1	.	TRBJ2-3	CASSEGTDTQYF	TGCGCCAGCAGCGAGGGTACAGATACGCAGTATTTT
.	TRBV5-1	TRBD2	TRBJ2-7	CASSLVGLAGAYEQYF	TGCGCCAGCAGCTTGGTAGGACTAGCGGGAGCCTACGAGCAGTACTTC
.	TRBV11-2	.	TRBJ2-6	CASSSGTSGANVLTF	TGTGCCAGCAGCTCCGGCACCTCTGGGGCCAACGTCCTGACTTTC
.	TRBV30	.	TRBJ1-6	CAWSVGQRDSPLHF	TGTGCCTGGAGTGTAGGGCAGAGGGATTCACCCCTCCACTTT
.	TRBV24-1	TRBD1	TRBJ2-1	CATSHGTGFYNEQFF	TGTGCCACCAGTCACGGGACAGGGTTCTACAATGAGCAGTTCTTC
.	TRBV2	.	TRBJ2-7	CASKWGPSYEQYF	TGTGCCAGCAAATGGGGGCCCTCCTACGAGCAGTACTTC